The clone carrying this TCR beta chain was seen once. These data are taken from a study of cytomegalovirus exposure and HLA in healthy donors. Trimming took 1 base from V and 5 from J, leaving 11 bases between them. CDR1 and CDR2 from the germline V gene are KGHSH and LQKENI. The CDR3 covers 14 residues. The protocol was immunoSEQ multiplex PCR, while the TCRdb copy is restricted to in-frame clones and leaves out a portion. This table has 68,000 or so clones, roughly 96% appearing once. This TCR came from a man between 18 and 29 years old in good health and CMV-seronegative. The genes are TRBV18 and TRBJ1-1; perhaps TRBD1 as D (5 bases). Sequencing was performed on PBMCs. The CDR3 here is CASSPRGVETEAFF. In nucleotides, the CDR3 is TGTGCCAGCTCACCACGGGGCGTGGAAACTGAAGCTTTCTTT.